This T cell receptor beta chain was documented in a study of cytomegalovirus exposure and HLA in healthy donors. Comment on this clone: Antigen: not known.

V lost 0 bases to trimming and J lost 2 bases, with 10 bases between them. CDR1 is ENHRY, CDR2 SYGVKD, per germline. The CDR3 runs 15 residues. Everyone who donated was a healthy bone marrow donor. The primer mix had 60 Vbeta and 13 Jbeta primers. Original processing notes: About 11 million shared chains were among the 60 million to 80 million unique TCR beta chains that a later analysis counted. Sequenced by immunoSEQ multiplex PCR; TCRdb stores in-frame clones only, minus some. V, J and clone size were drawn from that table, and D and trimming were deduced from the DNA. Among around 150,000 clones, 80% were seen once, and the ten largest hold approximately 6.5%. Study conclusions and caveats: Reported results showed that the classifier diagnosed cytomegalovirus status with high specificity and sensitivity.

This receptor was taken from a male donor in good health and CMV-seropositive. The gene calls are TRBV10-3 and TRBJ2-5, with a tentative D call TRBD2 (6 bases). Sequencing was performed on PBMCs. The CDR3 loop is CAISESKLAQETQYF. The CDR3 DNA sequence: TGTGCCATCAGTGAGTCGAAACTAGCACAAGAGACCCAGTACTTC.